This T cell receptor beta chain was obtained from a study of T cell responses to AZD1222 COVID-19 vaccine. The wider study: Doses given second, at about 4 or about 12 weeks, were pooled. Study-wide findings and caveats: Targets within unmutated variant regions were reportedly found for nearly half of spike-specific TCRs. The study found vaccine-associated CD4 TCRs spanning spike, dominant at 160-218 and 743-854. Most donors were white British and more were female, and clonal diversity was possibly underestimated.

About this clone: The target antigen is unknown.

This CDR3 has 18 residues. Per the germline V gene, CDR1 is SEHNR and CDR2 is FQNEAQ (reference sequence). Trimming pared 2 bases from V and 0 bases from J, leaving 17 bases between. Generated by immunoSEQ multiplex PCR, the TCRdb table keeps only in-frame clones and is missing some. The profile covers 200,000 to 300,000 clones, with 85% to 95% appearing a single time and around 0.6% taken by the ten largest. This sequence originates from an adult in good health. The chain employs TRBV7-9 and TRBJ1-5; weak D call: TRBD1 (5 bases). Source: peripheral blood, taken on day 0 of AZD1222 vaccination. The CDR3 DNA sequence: TGTGCCAGCAGCTTACCCAGTAGTCGGGGGTATAGCAATCAGCCCCAGCATTTT. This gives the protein CASSLPSSRGYSNQPQHF.